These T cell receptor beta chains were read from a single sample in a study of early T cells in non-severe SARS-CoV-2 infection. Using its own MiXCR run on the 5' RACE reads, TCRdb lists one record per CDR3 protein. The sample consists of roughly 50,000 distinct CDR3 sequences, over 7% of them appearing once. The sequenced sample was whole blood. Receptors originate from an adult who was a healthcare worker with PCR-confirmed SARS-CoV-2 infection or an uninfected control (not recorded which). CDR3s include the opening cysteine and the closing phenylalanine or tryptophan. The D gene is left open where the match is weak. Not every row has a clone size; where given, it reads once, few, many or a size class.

DNA: TGTGCCAGCAGCTTAACAGCGACAGTATACAATGAGCAGTTCTTC; CDR3: CASSLTATVYNEQFF; V: TRBV7-3; J: TRBJ2-1; D: NA; size: NA
DNA: TGTGCCAGCAGCTTGGGGGGGAAGGACTATGGCTACACCTTC; CDR3: CASSLGGKDYGYTF; V: TRBV5-4; J: TRBJ1-2; D: NA; size: many
DNA: TGCGCCAGCAGCCAAGAAGTCAGGAGCTCCTATAATTCACCCCTCCACTTT; CDR3: CASSQEVRSSYNSPLHF; V: TRBV4-1; J: TRBJ1-6; D: NA; size: NA
DNA: TGCGCCAGCAGCTACAGGGGAGGGGGCACTGAAGCTTTCTTT; CDR3: CASSYRGGGTEAFF; V: TRBV5-1; J: TRBJ1-1; D: TRBD1; size: NA
DNA: TGTGCCAGTAAGAGGGGGAGCTCCTACAATGAGCAGTTCTTC; CDR3: CASKRGSSYNEQFF; V: TRBV27; J: TRBJ2-1; D: NA; size: many
DNA: TGCAGCGTTGGACAGGGCCCTGAAGCTTTCTTT; CDR3: CSVGQGPEAFF; V: TRBV29-1; J: TRBJ1-1; D: TRBD1; size: NA
DNA: TGTGCCAGCATCCTAGATCCCTCGGCCTATGGCTACACCTTC; CDR3: CASILDPSAYGYTF; V: TRBV6-2/TRBV6-3; J: TRBJ1-2; D: NA; size: few
DNA: TGTGCCAGCAGCTTGGTAGTGAACACTGAAGCTTTCTTT; CDR3: CASSLVVNTEAFF; V: TRBV5-4; J: TRBJ1-1; D: NA; size: NA
DNA: TGTGCCAGCAGCTCCCCCCCAGGGAACACTGAAGCTTTCTTT; CDR3: CASSSPPGNTEAFF; V: TRBV5-4; J: TRBJ1-1; D: NA; size: NA
DNA: TGCAGTGCTAGAGAGGGAAGCGGGGGTGGCTCCTACGAGCAGTACTTC; CDR3: CSAREGSGGGSYEQYF; V: TRBV20-1; J: TRBJ2-7; D: TRBD2; size: NA
DNA: TGTGCCAGCAGCCCACAGGCGAAACCTAATGAAAAACTGTTTTTT; CDR3: CASSPQAKPNEKLFF; V: TRBV7-9; J: TRBJ1-4; D: NA; size: many
DNA: TGTGCCAGCAGCCCGAAGGGGACGCCGAACACTGAAGCTTTCTTT; CDR3: CASSPKGTPNTEAFF; V: TRBV3-1; J: TRBJ1-1; D: NA; size: few
DNA: TGTGCCAGCAGTGAGGACAATGAACCCTACGAGCAGTACTTC; CDR3: CASSEDNEPYEQYF; V: TRBV25-1; J: TRBJ2-7; D: NA; size: few
DNA: TGTGCCAGCACCATGGACAGGCGTAATCAGCCCCAGCATTTT; CDR3: CASTMDRRNQPQHF; V: TRBV6-2/TRBV6-3; J: TRBJ1-5; D: TRBD1; size: NA
DNA: TGTGCCAGTAGTGCCTCTAGCGGGTGGGGTCACGAGCAGTACTTC; CDR3: CASSASSGWGHEQYF; V: TRBV19; J: TRBJ2-7; D: TRBD2; size: few
DNA: TGTGCCAGCAGTTTAATGACTAGCGGAACCTACGAGCAGTACTTC; CDR3: CASSLMTSGTYEQYF; V: TRBV28; J: TRBJ2-7; D: TRBD2; size: many
DNA: TGTGCCAGCAGCTTTGGAGGGATCAATGAGCAGTTCTTC; CDR3: CASSFGGINEQFF; V: TRBV7-9; J: TRBJ2-1; D: NA; size: many
DNA: TGCAGCGTGGGGACTAGCGGTAGCTCCTACAATGAGCAGTTCTTC; CDR3: CSVGTSGSSYNEQFF; V: TRBV29-1; J: TRBJ2-1; D: TRBD2; size: few
DNA: TGTGCCAGCAGCTTAGATCCCGACTTCGAGGGAACCACAGATACGCAGTATTTT; CDR3: CASSLDPDFEGTTDTQYF; V: TRBV11-3; J: TRBJ2-3; D: NA; size: NA
DNA: TGTGCCAGCAGGGAGGGGTACAATGAGCAGTTCTTC; CDR3: CASREGYNEQFF; V: TRBV7-9; J: TRBJ2-1; D: NA; size: few
DNA: TGTCCTCAAGCGCTGGGCTCCTATAATTCACCCCTCCACTTT; CDR3: CPQALGSYNSPLHF; V: TRBV12-5; J: TRBJ1-6; D: NA; size: few
DNA: TGTGCCAGCAGCTTAGCCCACAGCGGGGAGACCCAGTACTTC; CDR3: CASSLAHSGETQYF; V: TRBV7-2; J: TRBJ2-5; D: NA; size: NA
DNA: TGTGCCAGCAGCTCCCTCTTGGGGGCCAACGTCCTGACTTTC; CDR3: CASSSLLGANVLTF; V: TRBV7-6; J: TRBJ2-6; D: NA; size: few
DNA: TGTGCCAGCAGCGTAGGCGTGGGTGGGGCCAACGTCCTGACTTTC; CDR3: CASSVGVGGANVLTF; V: TRBV9; J: TRBJ2-6; D: NA; size: few
DNA: TGCAGTGCTAGAGATCGGCCTAATGAGCAGTTCTTC; CDR3: CSARDRPNEQFF; V: TRBV20-1; J: TRBJ2-1; D: NA; size: few
DNA: TGTGCCAGCAGCTTAAGAGATACGCAGTATTTT; CDR3: CASSLRDTQYF; V: TRBV7-8; J: TRBJ2-3; D: NA; size: many
DNA: TGTGCCAGCAGCGCGGGAGCTAGGTCCCTCTTCCTCGATACGCAGTATTTT; CDR3: CASSAGARSLFLDTQYF; V: TRBV6-6; J: TRBJ2-3; D: TRBD2; size: many
DNA: TGCAGCGTTGAATTGGACCAGCAGTACTTC; CDR3: CSVELDQQYF; V: TRBV29-1; J: TRBJ2-7; D: NA; size: many
DNA: TGCGCCAGCAGCCCGTGGGGACAAATCGCTGATGGCTACACCTTC; CDR3: CASSPWGQIADGYTF; V: TRBV4-1; J: TRBJ1-2; D: NA; size: NA
DNA: TGTGCCAGCAGCGCCCTCCCCAGTCAGGGTCATCGCGGGGCAAATGAGCAGTTCTTC; CDR3: CASSALPSQGHRGANEQFF; V: TRBV9; J: TRBJ2-1; D: NA; size: many
DNA: TGCGCCAGCAGCCCCGCGGCAGGGACTGGAAACACCATATATTTT; CDR3: CASSPAAGTGNTIYF; V: TRBV5-1; J: TRBJ1-3; D: NA; size: many
DNA: TGCAGCGTTGAGGTGACAGACCAAGAGACCCAGTACTTC; CDR3: CSVEVTDQETQYF; V: TRBV29-1; J: TRBJ2-5; D: NA; size: NA
DNA: TGCGCCAGCAGGCAAGCGACCTCCTACGAGCAGTACTTC; CDR3: CASRQATSYEQYF; V: TRBV5-1; J: TRBJ2-7; D: NA; size: NA
DNA: TGTGCCAGCAGCCAAGATGGCAGGGGTAGCAATCAGCCCCAGCATTTT; CDR3: CASSQDGRGSNQPQHF; V: TRBV4-2; J: TRBJ1-5; D: NA; size: many
DNA: TGTGCCAGCAGAACTCCTCACCCGGCAACGGGACAGGGGACCACTGGGGCCAACGTCCTGACTTTC; CDR3: CASRTPHPATGQGTTGANVLTF; V: TRBV28; J: TRBJ2-6; D: TRBD1; size: NA
DNA: TGTGCCAGCAGTTTAGGGCGGACAGGGGCCGTCAATTCACCCCTCCACTTT; CDR3: CASSLGRTGAVNSPLHF; V: TRBV12-3/TRBV12-4; J: TRBJ1-6; D: TRBD1; size: few
DNA: TGTGCCATCAGTGAGTCGGGCCCCCAGGCTGAAGCTTTCTTT; CDR3: CAISESGPQAEAFF; V: TRBV10-3; J: TRBJ1-1; D: NA; size: many
DNA: TGTGCCAGCAGCCGGGTCAAACTAGCGGGAGGCGGTACGAACACCGGGGAGCTGTTTTTT; CDR3: CASSRVKLAGGGTNTGELFF; V: TRBV7-9; J: TRBJ2-2; D: TRBD2; size: many
DNA: NA; CDR3: CISVPEASDVGPSSYEQYF; V: TRBV7-5; J: TRBJ2-7; D: NA; size: few
DNA: TGTGCCAGCAGCTACGGGACAGCCTATGGCTACACCTTC; CDR3: CASSYGTAYGYTF; V: TRBV7-2; J: TRBJ1-2; D: TRBD1; size: medium-sized
DNA: TGCGCCAGCAGCCAAGGCTTGAGCTCCTACAATGAGCAGTTCTTC; CDR3: CASSQGLSSYNEQFF; V: TRBV4-1; J: TRBJ2-1; D: NA; size: NA
DNA: TGTGCCATCAGTTCCAGCCTGCGGGGGAATGAGCAGTTCTTC; CDR3: CAISSSLRGNEQFF; V: TRBV10-3; J: TRBJ2-1; D: TRBD2; size: NA
DNA: TGTGCCAGCAGGCTAAACAGGAGGGAAGCTTTCTTT; CDR3: CASRLNRREAFF; V: TRBV7-9; J: TRBJ1-1; D: NA; size: many
DNA: TGTGCCAGCAGTGGCGGGAGGGCCCACTACTACTACCAGCAGTACTTC; CDR3: CASSGGRAHYYYQQYF; V: TRBV28; J: TRBJ2-7; D: TRBD2; size: NA
DNA: TGTGCCTGGAGGGGACTCCTGAACACTGAAGCTTTCTTT; CDR3: CAWRGLLNTEAFF; V: TRBV30; J: TRBJ1-1; D: NA; size: many
DNA: TGCGCCAGCAGCGCCGGGGGGGCGAACTATGGCTACACCTTC; CDR3: CASSAGGANYGYTF; V: TRBV5-1; J: TRBJ1-2; D: NA; size: NA
DNA: TGTGCCAGCAGCCGGACGGACAGGGGAGGATCCTATGGCTACACCTTC; CDR3: CASSRTDRGGSYGYTF; V: TRBV14; J: TRBJ1-2; D: TRBD1; size: many
DNA: TGTGCCAGCAGTGGATCCGGGACAGGGAATTTCCATGGCTACACCTTC; CDR3: CASSGSGTGNFHGYTF; V: TRBV25-1; J: TRBJ1-2; D: TRBD1; size: many
DNA: TGTGCCAGCAGCGGGACTAGTTACAATGAGCAGTTCTTC; CDR3: CASSGTSYNEQFF; V: TRBV9; J: TRBJ2-1; D: TRBD2; size: few